The 3 T cell receptor beta chains reported below all come from one sample, sequenced in a study of blood T cells in healthy people across ages. Next came a second PCR, run for about 6 to 11 cycles, which used a sample-barcoded 5' primer along with a J-beta primer mix. TCRdb analysed the 5' RACE reads with MiXCR anew, one entry per CDR3 protein. The sample consists of about 680,000 distinct CDR3 sequences, around 48% of them appearing once. Sequencing was done on a sample of blood. The source is a woman aged 60 to 75 in good health.

This chain uses TRBV7-9 with TRBJ2-7; 12 bases map to TRBD2. Germline V gene sequence: CDR1 SEHNR, CDR2 FQNEAQ (reference sequence). The length of the CDR3 is 18 residues. V lost 5 bases and J lost 7; bases outside the gene matches: 18. The CDR3 nucleotides read TGTGCCAGCAGCCAACCGACTAGCGGGAGAACCCGCTACAATGAGCAGTACTTC. Protein product: CASSQPTSGRTRYNEQYF.

The rearrangement links TRBV29-1 to TRBJ2-1, with 7 bases lining up with TRBD1. The germline V gene encodes CDR1 SQVTM and CDR2 ANQGSEA. The J segment lost 8 bases and the V segment lost 6 bases, leaving 13 bases of the junction unmatched. There are 14 residues in the CDR3. The chain's CDR3 is CSVARGRGFDEQFF. The CDR3 nucleotides read TGCAGCGTCGCCCGTGGCAGGGGGTTCGATGAGCAGTTCTTC.

In this sample, this clonotype turned up a few times. V is TRBV7-2 and J is TRBJ2-5; D not resolved. Germline assignment: CDR1 SGHTA and CDR2 FQGNSA. There are 12 residues in the CDR3. The V end lost 1 base, the J end lost 7 bases, and 7 bases lay between the germline ends. CDR3 residues: CASSLEVGTQYF. As DNA, the CDR3 is TGTGCCAGCAGCTTAGAAGTGGGGACCCAGTACTTC.